The subject of this entry is one T cell receptor beta chain. This record belongs to a study of blood T cell repertoires in COVID-19. Only in-frame clones appear in the TCRdb table, and some are missing; sequencing was by immunoSEQ multiplex PCR. The sample records hundreds of thousands of clones, approximately 86% being singletons. The CDR3 length is 13 residues. Trimming left V 9 bases short and J 4 bases short, with 12 bases between. Per germline, CDR1 LNHNV and CDR2 YYDKDF (reference sequence). The sample was peripheral blood. The receptor was derived from a man between 65 and 79 years old with acute or convalescent COVID-19. The chain employs TRBV15 and TRBJ1-4; D not resolved. The CDR3 spells CATAARINEKLFF. CDR3 coding DNA: TGTGCCACAGCAGCGAGAATTAATGAAAAACTGTTTTTT.